This entry is about one T cell receptor (beta chain). CDR1 is LNHDA, CDR2 SQIVND, per germline (reference sequence). The CDR3 consists of 11 residues. Trimming left V 5 bases short and J 4 bases short, with 3 bases between. The record originates from a study of blood T cell repertoires in COVID-19. Study at large: COVID-19 samples collected from the United States, Italy and Spain covered acute and convalescent phases. PBMCs, B-cell-depleted T cells, or T cells provided the cDNA or gDNA that made up the material.

Per the study methods: Reference gene primer amplification in the assay estimated nucleated cell counts. TCRdb's table, derived via immunoSEQ multiplex PCR, lists solely in-frame clones and lacks some. V, J and clone size are those of that table, while D and trimming were read from the DNA. The table includes roughly 100,000 clones, around 76% detected once. This receptor was identified in a man older than 75 with acute or convalescent COVID-19. The specimen sequenced was peripheral blood. The chain links TRBV19 to TRBJ2-1; D is undetermined. CDR3 sequence: CASSEYNEQFF. The CDR3 DNA is TGTGCCAGTAGTGAGTACAATGAGCAGTTCTTC.